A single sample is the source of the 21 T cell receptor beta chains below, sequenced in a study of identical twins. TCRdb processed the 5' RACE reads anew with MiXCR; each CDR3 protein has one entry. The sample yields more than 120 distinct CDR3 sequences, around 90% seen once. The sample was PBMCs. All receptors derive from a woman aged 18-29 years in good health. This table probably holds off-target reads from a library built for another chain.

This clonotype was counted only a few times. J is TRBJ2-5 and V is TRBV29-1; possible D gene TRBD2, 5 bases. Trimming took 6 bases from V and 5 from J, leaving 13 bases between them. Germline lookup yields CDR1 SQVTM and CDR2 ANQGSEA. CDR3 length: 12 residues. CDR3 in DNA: TGCAGCGTCAGGACTGATTCGGAGACCCAGTACTTC. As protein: CSVRTDSETQYF. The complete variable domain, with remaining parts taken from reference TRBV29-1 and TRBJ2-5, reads SAVISQKPSRDICQRGTSLTIQCQVDSQVTMMFWYRQQPGQSLTLIATANQGSEATYESGFVIDKFPISRPNLTFSTLTVSNMSPEDSSIYLCSVRTDSETQYFGPGTRLLVL.

The chain's CDR3 is CASSFSGQAAKNIQYF. The CDR3 nucleotides are TGTGCCAGCAGCTTTTCCGGACAAGCAGCCAAAAACATTCAGTACTTC. This chain links TRBV7-2 with TRBJ2-4; possibly TRBD1 for D (5 bases). Between the trimmed V and J ends, which lost 3 bases and 0 bases, there was a span of 12 bases. The germline CDR1 and CDR2 sequences are SGHTA and FQGNSA. CDR3 length: 16 residues. Looking up the rest from reference TRBV7-2 and TRBJ2-4 gives the full variable domain: GAGVSQSPSNKVTEKGKDVELRCDPISGHTALYWYRQSLGQGLEFLIYFQGNSAPDKSGLPSDRFSAERTGGSVSTLTIQRTQQEDSAVYLCASSFSGQAAKNIQYFGAGTRLSVL.

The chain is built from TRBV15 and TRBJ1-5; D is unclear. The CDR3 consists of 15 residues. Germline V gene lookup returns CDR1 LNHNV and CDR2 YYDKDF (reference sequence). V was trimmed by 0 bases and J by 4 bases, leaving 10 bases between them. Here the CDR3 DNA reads TGTGCCACCAGCAGAGATCTGGGAGGGAATCAGCCCCAGCATTTT. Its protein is CATSRDLGGNQPQHF.

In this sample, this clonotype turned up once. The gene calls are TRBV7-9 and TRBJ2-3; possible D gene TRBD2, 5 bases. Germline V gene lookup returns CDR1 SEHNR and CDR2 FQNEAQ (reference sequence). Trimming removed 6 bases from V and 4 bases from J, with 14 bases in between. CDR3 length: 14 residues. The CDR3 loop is CASSSPGSADTQYF. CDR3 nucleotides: TGTGCCAGCAGTTCCCCGGGGTCCGCAGATACGCAGTATTTT.

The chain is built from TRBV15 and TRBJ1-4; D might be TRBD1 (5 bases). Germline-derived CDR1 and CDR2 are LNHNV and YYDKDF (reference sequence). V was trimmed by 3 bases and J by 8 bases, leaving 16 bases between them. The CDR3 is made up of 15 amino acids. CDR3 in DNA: TGTGCCACCAGCAGGAGTCCCCAGGGTTGGGAAAAACTGTTTTTT. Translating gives CATSRSPQGWEKLFF.

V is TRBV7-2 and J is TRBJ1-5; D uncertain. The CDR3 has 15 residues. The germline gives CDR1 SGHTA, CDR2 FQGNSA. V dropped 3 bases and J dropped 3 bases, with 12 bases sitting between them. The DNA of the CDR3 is TGTGCCAGCAGCTTCCGGCGGGCTGACAATCAGCCCCAGCATTTT. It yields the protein CASSFRRADNQPQHF.

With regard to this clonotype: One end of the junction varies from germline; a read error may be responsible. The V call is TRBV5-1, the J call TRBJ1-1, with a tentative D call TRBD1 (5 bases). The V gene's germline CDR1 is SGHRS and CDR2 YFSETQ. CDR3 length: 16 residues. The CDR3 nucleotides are TGCGCCAGCCGAGCAGGGTCCGGGGTCTTGAACACTCAAGCTTTCTTT. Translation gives CASRAGSGVLNTQAFF.

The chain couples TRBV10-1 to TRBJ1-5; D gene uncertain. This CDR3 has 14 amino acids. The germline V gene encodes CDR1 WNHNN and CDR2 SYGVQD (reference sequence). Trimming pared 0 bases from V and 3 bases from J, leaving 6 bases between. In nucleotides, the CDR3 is TGCGCCAGCAGTGAGTCGTGGAACAATCAGCCCCAGCATTTT. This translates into CASSESWNNQPQHF.

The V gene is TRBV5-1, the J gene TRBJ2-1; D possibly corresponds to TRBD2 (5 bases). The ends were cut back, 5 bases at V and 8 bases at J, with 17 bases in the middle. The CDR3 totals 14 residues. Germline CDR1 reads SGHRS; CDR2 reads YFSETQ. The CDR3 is CASSSGLAGDEQFF. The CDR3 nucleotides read TGCGCCAGCAGTTCAGGACTTGCGGGCGATGAGCAGTTCTTC.

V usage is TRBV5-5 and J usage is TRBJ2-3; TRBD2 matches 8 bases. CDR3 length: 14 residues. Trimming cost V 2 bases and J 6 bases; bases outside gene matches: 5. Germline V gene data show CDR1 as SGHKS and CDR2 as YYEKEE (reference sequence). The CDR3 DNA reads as TGTGCCAGCAGCTTAAGCGGGAGAGGGGATACGCAGTATTTT. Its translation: CASSLSGRGDTQYF. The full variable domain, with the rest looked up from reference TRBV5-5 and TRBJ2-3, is DAGVTQSPTHLIKTRGQQVTLRCSPISGHKSVSWYQQVLGQGPQFIFQYYEKEERGRGNFPDRFSARQFPNYSSELNVNALLLGDSALYLCASSLSGRGDTQYFGPGTRLTVL.

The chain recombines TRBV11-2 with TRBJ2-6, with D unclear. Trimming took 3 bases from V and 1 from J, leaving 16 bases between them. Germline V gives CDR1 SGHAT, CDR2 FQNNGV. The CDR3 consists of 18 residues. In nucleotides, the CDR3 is TGTGCCAGCAGCTTCCGACACGCCAGCCTATCTGGGGCCAACGTCCTGACTTTC. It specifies CASSFRHASLSGANVLTF.

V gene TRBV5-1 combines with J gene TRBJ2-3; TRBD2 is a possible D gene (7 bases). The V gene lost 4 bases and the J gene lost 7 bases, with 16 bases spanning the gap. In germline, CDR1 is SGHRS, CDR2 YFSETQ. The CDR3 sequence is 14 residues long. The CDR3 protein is CASSLPGGLNTQYF. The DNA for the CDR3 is TGCGCCAGCAGCCTCCCGGGGGGCCTTAATACGCAGTATTTT.

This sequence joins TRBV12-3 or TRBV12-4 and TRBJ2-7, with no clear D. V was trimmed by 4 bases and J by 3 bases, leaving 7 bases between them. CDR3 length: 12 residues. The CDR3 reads CASSWANYEQYF. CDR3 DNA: TGTGCCAGCAGTTGGGCTAACTACGAGCAGTACTTC.

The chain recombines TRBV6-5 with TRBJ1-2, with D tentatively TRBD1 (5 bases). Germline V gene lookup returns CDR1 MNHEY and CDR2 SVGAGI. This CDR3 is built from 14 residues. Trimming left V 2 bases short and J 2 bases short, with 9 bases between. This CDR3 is CASSYEGLNYGYTF. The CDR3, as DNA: TGTGCCAGCAGTTACGAGGGACTGAACTATGGCTACACCTTC.

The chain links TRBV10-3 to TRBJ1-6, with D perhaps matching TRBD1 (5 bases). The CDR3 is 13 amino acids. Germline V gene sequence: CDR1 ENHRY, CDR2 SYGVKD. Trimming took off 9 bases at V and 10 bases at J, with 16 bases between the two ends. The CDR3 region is CAMGEGKKSPLHF. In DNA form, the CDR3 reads TGTGCCATGGGGGAGGGGAAAAAGTCACCCCTCCACTTT.

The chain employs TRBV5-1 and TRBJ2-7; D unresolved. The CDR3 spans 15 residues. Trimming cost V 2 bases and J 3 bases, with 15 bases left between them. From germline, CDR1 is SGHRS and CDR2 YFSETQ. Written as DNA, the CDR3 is TGCGCCAGCAGCTTAAGCCCTAACAACCTCTACGAGCAGTACTTC. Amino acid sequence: CASSLSPNNLYEQYF.

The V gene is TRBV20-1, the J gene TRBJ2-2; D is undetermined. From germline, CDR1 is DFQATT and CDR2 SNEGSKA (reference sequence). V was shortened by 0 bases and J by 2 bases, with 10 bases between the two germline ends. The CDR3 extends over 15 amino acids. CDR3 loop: CSARDGRINTGELFF. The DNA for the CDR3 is TGCAGTGCTAGAGATGGTCGGATAAACACCGGGGAGCTGTTTTTT.

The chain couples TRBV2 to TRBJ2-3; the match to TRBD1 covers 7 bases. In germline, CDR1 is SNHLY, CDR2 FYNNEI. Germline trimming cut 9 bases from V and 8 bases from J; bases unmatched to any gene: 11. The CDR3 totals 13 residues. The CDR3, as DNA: TGTGCCAGGACGACAGGGCCCTCGGGTACGCAGTATTTT. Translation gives CARTTGPSGTQYF.

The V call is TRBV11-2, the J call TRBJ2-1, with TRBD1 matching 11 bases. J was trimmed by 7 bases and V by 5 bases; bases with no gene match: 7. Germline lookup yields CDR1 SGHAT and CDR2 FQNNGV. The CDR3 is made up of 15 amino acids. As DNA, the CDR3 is TGTGCCAGCAGCACCCTGGGGACAGGGGGGAATGAGCAGTTCTTC. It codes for CASSTLGTGGNEQFF.

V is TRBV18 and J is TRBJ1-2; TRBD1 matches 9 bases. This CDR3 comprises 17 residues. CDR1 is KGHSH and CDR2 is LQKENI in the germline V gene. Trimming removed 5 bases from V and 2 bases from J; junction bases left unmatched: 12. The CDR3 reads CASSMARQGDENYGYTF. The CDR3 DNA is TGTGCCAGCTCAATGGCGAGACAGGGGGACGAAAACTATGGCTACACCTTC.

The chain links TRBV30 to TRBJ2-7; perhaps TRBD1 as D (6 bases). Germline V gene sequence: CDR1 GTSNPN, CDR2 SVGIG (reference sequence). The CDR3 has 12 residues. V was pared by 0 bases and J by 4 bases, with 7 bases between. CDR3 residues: CAWSVTGYEQYF. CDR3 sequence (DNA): TGTGCCTGGAGTGTAACAGGGTACGAGCAGTACTTC.